One and the same sample provided the 11 T cell receptor beta chains below, sequenced in a study of radiation and T cells in renal cell carcinoma. Time point noted: baseline pretreatment blood. As to treatment: 15 Gy SBRT to primary tumor, nephrectomy 4 weeks later. Measured with immunoSEQ multiplex PCR; TCRdb has only the in-frame clones, and not every one. The data hold 150,000 or so clones, with nearly 90% observed a single time. The sample consisted of blood, taken from a patient whose treatment included radiotherapy and nephrectomy. Source of these receptors: a woman in her forties or fifties with renal cell carcinoma.

The chain uses TRBV6-5 and TRBJ1-1; D may be TRBD1 (6 bases). From germline, CDR1 is MNHEY and CDR2 SVGAGI. This CDR3 spans 13 amino acids. Trimming removed 6 bases at V and 2 bases at J, with 10 bases between. Here the CDR3 DNA reads TGTGCCAGCAGGATGGACAGAAACACTGAAGCTTTCTTT. It codes for CASRMDRNTEAFF.

The chain carries TRBV19 and TRBJ1-1; 8 positions match TRBD1. CDR1 is LNHDA and CDR2 is SQIVND in the germline V gene (reference sequence). V dropped 7 bases and J dropped 4; count of bases not matched to a gene: 8. The CDR3 runs 14 residues. The CDR3 nucleotides read TGTGCCAGTACCGCAGGACAGGGCGGCACTGAAGCTTTCTTT. It codes for CASTAGQGGTEAFF.

The V and J genes are TRBV7-9 and TRBJ1-6; D is unclear. The V gene lost 1 base and the J gene lost 6 bases, with 10 bases spanning the gap. The CDR3 runs 15 residues. Germline CDR1 is SEHNR and CDR2 is FQNEAQ (reference sequence). The CDR3 region has the DNA TGTGCCAGCAGCTTAGTGAGAGGTGGTAATTCACCCCTCCACTTT. It encodes CASSLVRGGNSPLHF.

This chain joins TRBV5-1 and TRBJ1-6; D unresolved. CDR3 length equals 12 residues. V lost 3 bases to trimming and J lost 18 bases, with 16 bases between them. Per germline, CDR1 SGHRS and CDR2 YFSETQ. CDR3 loop: CASSSADSTRHF. The CDR3 DNA sequence: TGCGCCAGCAGCTCCGCCGATTCTACCCGCCACTTT.

The chain employs TRBV6-5 and TRBJ2-1; 9 bases map to TRBD1. Trimming cost V 5 bases and J 7 bases; bases outside gene matches: 9. Per the germline V gene, CDR1 is MNHEY and CDR2 is SVGAGI. The CDR3 is 15 residues long. CDR3: CASSNPGQGVNEQFF. DNA of the CDR3: TGTGCCAGCAGTAATCCGGGACAGGGTGTGAATGAGCAGTTCTTC.

This clone was recorded only once. J is TRBJ1-1 and V is TRBV4-1; possibly TRBD1 for D (6 bases). V gave up 1 base and J gave up 0 bases, with 21 bases separating them. This CDR3 comprises 19 residues. The germline V gene has CDR1 MGHRA and CDR2 YSYEKL. The CDR3 DNA follows: TGCGCCAGCAGCCAAGCCATCAGGGGCTTCGTAGACTTGAACACTGAAGCTTTCTTT. Its protein product is CASSQAIRGFVDLNTEAFF.

The gene calls are TRBV19 and TRBJ1-2, with D possibly matching TRBD1 (5 bases). Trimming removed 1 base from V and 8 bases from J, with 20 bases in between. Looked up from germline, CDR1 is LNHDA and CDR2 is SQIVND (reference sequence). This CDR3 has 16 residues. The CDR3: CASSIAASTSRDGYTF. The CDR3 region has the DNA TGTGCCAGTAGTATAGCGGCCTCTACTTCCAGGGACGGCTACACCTTC.

V gene TRBV19 combines with J gene TRBJ2-6; D uncertain. The CDR3 covers 14 residues. Per the germline V gene, CDR1 is LNHDA and CDR2 is SQIVND (reference sequence). Between the trimmed V and J ends, which lost 5 bases and 4 bases, there was a span of 9 bases. As DNA, the CDR3 is TGTGCCAGTAGTCTAGGACCCGGGGCCAACGTCCTGACTTTC. Its protein product is CASSLGPGANVLTF.

Details on this clone: Additional DNA sequences in this sample encode the identical CDR3. This chain uses TRBV19 with TRBJ2-1; D ambiguous. The CDR3 spans 13 residues. Germline V gives CDR1 LNHDA, CDR2 SQIVND (reference sequence). The V end was cut by 1 base, the J end by 5 bases, with 6 bases between. CDR3 coding DNA: TGTGCCAGTAGTATAGGTCAGAACAATGAGCAGTTCTTC. Encoded protein: CASSIGQNNEQFF.

This chain connects TRBV7-2 to TRBJ2-1; 8 positions agree with TRBD2. Looked up from germline, CDR1 is SGHTA and CDR2 is FQGNSA. Unmatched junction bases numbered 4, after V lost 0 bases and J lost 6 bases. The CDR3 contains 15 residues. The CDR3 loop reads CASSLASTSGNEQFF. The CDR3, as DNA: TGTGCCAGCAGCTTAGCTTCCACTAGCGGCAATGAGCAGTTCTTC.

The CDR3 here is CASSYSDRGHEQYF. The CDR3 DNA sequence: TGTGCCAGCAGTTACTCGGACAGAGGGCACGAGCAGTACTTC. This chain links TRBV6-6 with TRBJ2-7; perhaps TRBD1 as D (6 bases). This CDR3 comprises 14 residues. Germline V lookup: CDR1 MNHNY, CDR2 SVGAGI (reference sequence). V gave up 0 bases and J gave up 5 bases, with 11 bases separating them.